A selection of T cell receptor beta chains follows, all from one sample in a study of blood T cell repertoires in COVID-19. Data came from immunoSEQ multiplex PCR; TCRdb stores just in-frame clones and leaves some out. The table has approximately 470,000 clones, roughly 85% seen once; the top ten hold roughly 3.1%. Sequenced sample: peripheral blood. The receptor set was obtained from a human donor in a cohort sampled during active COVID-19. Each CDR3 is given with its conserved first and last residue. Fields, in order: J gene, D gene, clone size, V gene, CDR3 DNA, CDR3 protein. The D gene is left open where the match is weak. The listing skips clone size in some rows; elsewhere it reads once, few, many or a size class.

TRBJ2-3,TRBD2,once,TRBV10-3,TGTGCCATCAGCCGTACCGTCAGCGGGAGGGGAGATACGCAGTATTTT,CAISRTVSGRGDTQYF
TRBJ1-1,NA,NA,TRBV30,TGTGCCTGGATGACGGGGGGACTCCGAGACACTGAAGCTTTCTTT,CAWMTGGLRDTEAFF
TRBJ2-7,NA,NA,TRBV27,TGTGCCAGCAGTTTATCCGCAGGTAGTCCCTACGAGCAGTACTTC,CASSLSAGSPYEQYF
TRBJ1-3,TRBD1,NA,TRBV5-1,TGCGCCAGCAGCTTGGATGACAGGGGACACTCTGGAAACACCATATATTTT,CASSLDDRGHSGNTIYF
TRBJ1-2,NA,NA,TRBV12-3/TRBV12-4,TGTGCCAGCAGACAGATCAACAACTATGGCTACACCTTC,CASRQINNYGYTF
TRBJ1-5,NA,NA,TRBV27,TGTGCCAGCAGTTTATATCAATCCAATCAGCCCCAGCATTTT,CASSLYQSNQPQHF
TRBJ1-1,TRBD1,NA,TRBV19,TGTGCCAGTTCGGACAGGGAGGGAAATAGGGTGAACACTGAAGCTTTCTTT,CASSDREGNRVNTEAFF
TRBJ1-5,TRBD1,NA,TRBV18,TGTGCCAGCTCCCCCGGACAGGACCCCAGGAGCAATCAGCCCCAGCATTTT,CASSPGQDPRSNQPQHF
TRBJ1-2,NA,few,TRBV4-2,TGTGCCAGCAGCCAAGATCTTGTCCAGGGTGGGTTAGGTGGCTACACCTTC,CASSQDLVQGGLGGYTF
TRBJ2-7,TRBD2,once,TRBV4-3,TGCGCCAGCAGCCGAGGGAGCGGGGGAGCCTACGAGCAGTACTTC,CASSRGSGGAYEQYF
TRBJ2-5,NA,once,TRBV11-2,TGTGCCAGCAGCTTAGATCTCGGCAGGGCCGTGGAGACCCAGTACTTC,CASSLDLGRAVETQYF